The 6 T cell receptor beta chains below come from one sample, sequenced in a study of identical twins. TCRdb independently ran MiXCR on the 5' RACE reads; one entry per CDR3 protein. This table holds a few hundred thousand distinct CDR3 sequences, nearly 10% found once. The same sample was also used in a study of yellow fever vaccine responses in identical twins.

Sequencing input: PBMCs. These receptors originate from a woman under 30 in good health.

In its sample, this clonotype was seen a few times. CDR3 coding DNA: TGCAGTGCTAGGGGGGTGGAGACCCAGTACTTC. It translates to CSARGVETQYF. The rearrangement uses TRBV20-1 and TRBJ2-5; perhaps D is TRBD1 or TRBD2 (5 bases each). CDR1 and CDR2 from the germline V gene are DFQATT and SNEGSKA (reference sequence). V was clipped by 3 bases and J by 5 bases, with 7 bases between them. This CDR3 comprises 11 residues.

The rearrangement links TRBV4-1 to TRBJ1-4; 7 positions match TRBD1. V lost 3 bases to trimming and J lost 0 bases; unmatched junction nucleotides: 4. The CDR3 is 16 amino acids. Germline values: CDR1 MGHRA, CDR2 YSYEKL. CDR3 DNA sequence: TGCGCCAGCAGCCATCCGGGACAGTCAACTAATGAAAAACTGTTTTTT. Its protein product is CASSHPGQSTNEKLFF.

This chain links TRBV4-3 with TRBJ2-4, with D possibly matching TRBD2 (6 bases). Germline CDR1 reads LGHNA; CDR2 reads YSLEER. The germline V and J ends were trimmed by 1 base and 0 bases, with 13 bases remaining between them. The CDR3 is 17 residues long. The CDR3 sequence: CASSQVLRGLAKNIQYF. In DNA, the CDR3 is TGCGCCAGCAGCCAAGTCCTACGGGGACTAGCCAAAAACATTCAGTACTTC.

This clonotype has at least ten counts. This sequence joins TRBV20-1 and TRBJ2-5, with 9 bases matching TRBD2. Germline V CDR1 and CDR2: DFQATT, SNEGSKA (reference sequence). V dropped 0 bases and J dropped 5; count of bases not matched to a gene: 10. The CDR3 is 16 amino acids. The CDR3 here is CSARDLGGRARETQYF. The DNA for the CDR3 is TGCAGTGCTAGAGATCTAGGCGGGAGGGCCCGGGAGACCCAGTACTTC.

A few counts support this clonotype. Compared with germline, one end of the junction differs, possibly owing to a read error. V and J are TRBV4-3 and TRBJ2-3; TRBD2 might be the D (5 bases). CDR3 length: 15 residues. CDR1 is LGHNA and CDR2 is YSLEER in the germline V gene. CDR3 nucleotide sequence: TGCGCCAGCAACCAAGGGCGGGCGGTCACAGATACGCAGTATTTT. Translated, it gives CASNQGRAVTDTQYF.

This clonotype was counted ten times or more. The chain has TRBV12-3 or TRBV12-4 and TRBJ2-5; 8 bases fit TRBD2. The CDR3 loop spans 15 amino acids. Trimming cost V 1 base and J 3 bases; bases outside gene matches: 4. The CDR3 region has the DNA TGTGCCAGCAGTTTAGGGGGACTAGGCGAAGAGACCCAGTACTTC. It codes for CASSLGGLGEETQYF.